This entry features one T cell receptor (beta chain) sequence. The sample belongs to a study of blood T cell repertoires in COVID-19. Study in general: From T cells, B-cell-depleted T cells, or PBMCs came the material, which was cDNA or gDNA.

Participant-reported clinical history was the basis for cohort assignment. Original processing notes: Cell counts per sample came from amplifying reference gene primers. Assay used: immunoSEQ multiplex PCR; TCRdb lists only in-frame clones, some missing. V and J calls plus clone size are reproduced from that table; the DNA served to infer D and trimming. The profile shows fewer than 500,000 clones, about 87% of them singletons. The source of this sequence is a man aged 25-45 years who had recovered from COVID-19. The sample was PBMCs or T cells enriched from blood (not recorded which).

The DNA of the CDR3 is TGTGCTAGTGGCTCGGACAGCTGGACTGAAGCTTTCTTT. This translates into CASGSDSWTEAFF. The J gene is TRBJ1-1, the V gene TRBV12-5, with a tentative D call TRBD1 (6 bases). The germline V and J ends were trimmed by 6 bases and 5 bases, with 13 bases remaining between them. The CDR3 is 13 residues long. Germline CDR1 is LGHNT and CDR2 is FRNRAP.